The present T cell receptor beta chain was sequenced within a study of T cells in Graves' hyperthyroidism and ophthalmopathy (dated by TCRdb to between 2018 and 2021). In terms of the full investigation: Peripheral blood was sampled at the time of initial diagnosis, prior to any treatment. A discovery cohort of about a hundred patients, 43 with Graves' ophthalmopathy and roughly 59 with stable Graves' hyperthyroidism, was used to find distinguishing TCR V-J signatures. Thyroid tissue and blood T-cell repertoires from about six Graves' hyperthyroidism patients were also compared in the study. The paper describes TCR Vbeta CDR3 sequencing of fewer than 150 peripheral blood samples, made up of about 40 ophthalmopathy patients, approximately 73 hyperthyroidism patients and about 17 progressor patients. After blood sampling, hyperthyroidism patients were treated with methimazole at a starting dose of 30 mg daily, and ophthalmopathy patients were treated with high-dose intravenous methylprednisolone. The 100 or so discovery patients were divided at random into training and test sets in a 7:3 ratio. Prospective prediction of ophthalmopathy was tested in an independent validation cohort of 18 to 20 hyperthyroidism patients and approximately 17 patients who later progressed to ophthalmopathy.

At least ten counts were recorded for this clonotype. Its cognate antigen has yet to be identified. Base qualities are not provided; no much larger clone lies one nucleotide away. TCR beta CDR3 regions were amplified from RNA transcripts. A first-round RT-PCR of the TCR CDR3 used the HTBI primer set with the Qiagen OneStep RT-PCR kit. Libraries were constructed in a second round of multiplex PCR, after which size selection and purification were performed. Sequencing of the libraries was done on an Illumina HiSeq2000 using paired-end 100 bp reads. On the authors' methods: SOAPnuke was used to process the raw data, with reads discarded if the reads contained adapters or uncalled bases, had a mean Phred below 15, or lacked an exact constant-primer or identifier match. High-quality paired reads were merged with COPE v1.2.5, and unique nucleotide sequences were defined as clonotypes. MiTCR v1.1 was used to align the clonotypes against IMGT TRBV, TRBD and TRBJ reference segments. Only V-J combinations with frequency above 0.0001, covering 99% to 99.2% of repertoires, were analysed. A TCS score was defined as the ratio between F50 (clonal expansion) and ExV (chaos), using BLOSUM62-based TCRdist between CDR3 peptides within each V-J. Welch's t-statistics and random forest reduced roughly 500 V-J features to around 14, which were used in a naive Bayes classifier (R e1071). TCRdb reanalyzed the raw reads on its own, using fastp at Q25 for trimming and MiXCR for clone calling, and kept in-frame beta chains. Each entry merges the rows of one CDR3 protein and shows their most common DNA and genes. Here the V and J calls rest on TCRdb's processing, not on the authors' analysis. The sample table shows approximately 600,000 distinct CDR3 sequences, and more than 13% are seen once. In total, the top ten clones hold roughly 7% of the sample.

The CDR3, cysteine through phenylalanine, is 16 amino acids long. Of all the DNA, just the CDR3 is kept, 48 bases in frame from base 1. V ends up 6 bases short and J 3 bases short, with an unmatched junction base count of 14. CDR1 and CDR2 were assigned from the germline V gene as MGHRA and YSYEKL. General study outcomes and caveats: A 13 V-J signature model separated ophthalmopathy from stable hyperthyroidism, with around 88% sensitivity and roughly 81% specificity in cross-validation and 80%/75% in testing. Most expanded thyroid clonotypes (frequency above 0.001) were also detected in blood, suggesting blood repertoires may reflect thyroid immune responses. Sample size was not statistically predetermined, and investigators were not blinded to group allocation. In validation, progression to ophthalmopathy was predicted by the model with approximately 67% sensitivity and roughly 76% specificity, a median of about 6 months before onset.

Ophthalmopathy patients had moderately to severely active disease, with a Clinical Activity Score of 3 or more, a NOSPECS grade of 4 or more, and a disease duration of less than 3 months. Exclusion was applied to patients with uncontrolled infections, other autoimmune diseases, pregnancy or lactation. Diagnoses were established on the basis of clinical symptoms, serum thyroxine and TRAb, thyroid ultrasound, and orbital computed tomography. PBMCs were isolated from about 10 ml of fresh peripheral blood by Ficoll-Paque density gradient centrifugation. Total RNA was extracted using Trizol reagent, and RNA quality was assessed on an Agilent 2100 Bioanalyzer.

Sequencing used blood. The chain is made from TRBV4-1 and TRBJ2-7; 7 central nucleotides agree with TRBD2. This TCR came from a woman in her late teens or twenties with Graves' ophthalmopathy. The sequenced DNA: TGCGCCAGCAGTCCAAGAAAAGGAGCGGGAAGCTACGAGCAGTACTTC. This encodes CASSPRKGAGSYEQYF.